This T cell receptor (beta chain) was retrieved from a study of beta chain features in type 1 diabetes. At the level of the study: Examination of sorted cells across all samples involved about 100,000,000 cells.

This CDR3 has 11 residues. The ends were cut back, 4 bases at V and 7 bases at J, with 10 bases in the middle. Germline CDR1 DFQATT, CDR2 SNEGSKA (reference sequence). Expressed TCRB transcripts were sequenced because the entire RNA isolate underwent reverse transcription. Assay used: immunoSEQ multiplex PCR; TCRdb lists only in-frame clones, some missing. This sample has some 700,000 clones, with 13% found just once. The study's findings and limits: Shortening of TCRB CDR3s, moderate but significant, appeared in all four CD4+ subsets of Type 1 diabetes patients. TCRB repertoires of naive, central memory and Treg cells appeared more similar among patients than among healthy donors.

As to this clone: Its antigen is not identified.

The TCR was taken from a man aged 18 to 29 with type 1 diabetes. Sequencing input: naive CD4+ T cells from blood. This chain connects TRBV20-1 to TRBJ1-1, with TRBD1 as a possible D gene (5 bases). CDR3 in DNA: TGCAGTGCTACAGACAGAATTGAAGCTTTCTTT. Its translation is CSATDRIEAFF.